The T cell receptor (beta chain) under discussion was sequenced for a study of human T cells and chemical hapten exposure. Looking at the study overall: The patch tests put 0.01% DPC on the skin of the upper back and were read 6 days later. Small discrepancies in pooled library volume mainly accounted for the varying TCR yields per sample.

TCRdb redid the calling of the RACE reads with MiXCR, one entry per CDR3 protein. The repertoire has over 100,000 distinct CDR3 sequences, approximately 11% of them found once; the top ten carry around 2.2%. Germline V gene data show CDR1 as MNHEY and CDR2 as SMNVEV (reference sequence). The CDR3 has 13 amino acids. V gave up 5 bases and J gave up 2 bases, with 8 bases separating them. Study findings and constraints: With alopecia, donors may have immune responses unlike healthy people's. Those TCRs sitting above 1 in 1000 frequency stayed the same with DPC sensitization.

This clonotype turned up a few times. Its antigen remains unknown. The time point was: patch test 3, about 24 weeks after DPC sensitization. Treatment described: therapeutic diphenylcyclopropenone sensitization with weekly scalp DPC. This sequence was found in a woman aged 45-60 years with alopecia areata. Some clones in this sample may be carry-over from other donors' samples. Sequences were derived from whole blood, sampled in connection with sensitization to the hapten diphenylcyclopropenone (DPC). The J gene is TRBJ2-3, the V gene TRBV27; D gene ambiguous. The CDR3: CASSLAFTDTQYF. The CDR3 DNA reads as TGTGCCAGCAGTCTCGCCTTCACAGATACGCAGTATTTT.